Below, 15 T cell receptor beta chains from the same sample are listed, as sequenced in a study of CD8 T cells in Susac syndrome. Random hexamers were used to reverse transcribe about 0.5 to 1 ug of RNA. A single record per CDR3 protein comes from TCRdb applying MiXCR to the immunoSEQ multiplex PCR reads. The sample records approximately 160,000 distinct CDR3 sequences, approximately 95% being singletons. Sequenced: CD4+ T cells from PBMCs. The origin of the receptors is a human donor with multiple sclerosis.

This chain joins TRBV11-2 and TRBJ2-2, with 11 nucleotides matching TRBD2. Germline V lookup: CDR1 SGHAT, CDR2 FQNNGV. V was pared by 5 bases and J by 5 bases, with 7 bases of the junction left unmatched. The CDR3 has 16 amino acids. This CDR3 is CASSRIAGGNTGELFF. CDR3 coding DNA: TGTGCCAGCAGCCGAATAGCGGGGGGGAATACCGGGGAGCTGTTTTTT.

The J gene is TRBJ2-4, the V gene TRBV3-1; D perhaps matches TRBD1 (6 bases). CDR3 length: 20 amino acids. Per germline, CDR1 LGHDT and CDR2 YNNKEL (reference sequence). Trimming took 0 bases from V and 1 from J, leaving 22 bases between them. The chain's CDR3 is CASSQDPPTGMDGAKNIQYF. As DNA, the CDR3 is TGTGCCAGCAGCCAAGATCCCCCAACAGGGATGGACGGTGCCAAAAACATTCAGTACTTC. The full variable domain, its missing parts supplied by reference TRBV3-1 and TRBJ2-4, is DTAVSQTPKYLVTQMGNDKSIKCEQNLGHDTMYWYKQDSKKFLKIMFSYNNKELIINETVPNRFSPKSPDKAHLNLHINSLELGDSAVYFCASSQDPPTGMDGAKNIQYFGAGTRLSVL.

This clonotype is a singleton in its sample. The chain has TRBV28 and TRBJ1-2, with D uncertain. Germline V gene sequence: CDR1 MDHEN, CDR2 SYDVKM. Deletions cut 7 bases from V and 5 bases from J, with 11 bases between. CDR3 length: 12 amino acids. CDR3 sequence: CASTRGSYGYTF. The CDR3 DNA reads TGTGCCAGCACTCGAGGCTCTTATGGCTACACCTTC.

This sequence joins TRBV6-6 and TRBJ2-3, with TRBD1 identical over 7 bases. Germline values: CDR1 MNHNY, CDR2 SVGAGI (reference sequence). After removal of 6 bases from V and 0 bases from J, the junction contained 9 bases not matched to a gene. CDR3 size: 16 residues. Here the CDR3 reads CASSPRQGLSTDTQYF. In DNA form, the CDR3 reads TGTGCCAGCAGCCCACGACAGGGTCTTAGCACAGATACGCAGTATTTT.

The chain carries TRBV25-1 and TRBJ2-1, with D hard to call. V shed 7 bases and J shed 10 bases, with 11 bases lying between them. Germline CDR1 and CDR2: MGHDK and SYGVNS. This CDR3 contains 11 residues. The CDR3 sequence is CASNRFGEQFF. The DNA of the CDR3 is TGTGCCAGCAATAGGTTTGGGGAGCAGTTCTTC.

J is TRBJ2-7 and V is TRBV5-6; TRBD2 matches at 10 bases. This CDR3 has 14 residues. V shed 4 bases, J shed 11 bases, and the junction held 12 bases outside the gene matches. The germline V gene encodes CDR1 SGHDT and CDR2 YYEEEE. In DNA form, the CDR3 reads TGTGCCAGCAGCCGAGGGACTAGCGCGAGACTTAAGTACTTC. This gives the protein CASSRGTSARLKYF.

The V gene is TRBV11-2, the J gene TRBJ2-3; 7 bases agree with TRBD2. The germline CDR1 and CDR2 sequences are SGHAT and FQNNGV. J gave up 0 bases and V 2 bases, and 2 bases lay outside the gene matches. The CDR3 spans 15 residues. Here the CDR3 reads CASSLNSGSTDTQYF. The CDR3 nucleotides read TGTGCCAGCAGCTTAAATAGCGGGAGCACAGATACGCAGTATTTT.

The rearrangement joins TRBV20-1 to TRBJ2-3; 9 bases are shared with TRBD2. V dropped 3 bases and J dropped 1; count of bases not matched to a gene: 17. Looked up from germline, CDR1 is DFQATT and CDR2 is SNEGSKA (reference sequence). This CDR3 is 19 amino acids long. CDR3 sequence: CSARFRAGGSGSGTDTQYF. The CDR3 DNA sequence: TGCAGTGCTAGGTTCCGAGCGGGAGGATCCGGATCTGGCACAGATACGCAGTATTTT.

The chain is built from TRBV7-8 and TRBJ2-7, with 10 bases aligning to TRBD1. After removal of 7 bases from V and 1 base from J, the junction contained 16 bases not matched to a gene. The germline V gene has CDR1 SGHVS and CDR2 FQNEAQ. This CDR3 has 18 residues. CDR3 in DNA: TGTGCCAGCACACCCCCGGGACAGGGGTCCTCGGGGTCCTACGAGCAGTACTTC. This codes for CASTPPGQGSSGSYEQYF.

The chain recombines TRBV15 with TRBJ2-2, with D hard to call. Deletions cut 5 bases from V and 4 bases from J, with 8 bases between. Germline V CDR1 and CDR2: LNHNV, YYDKDF (reference sequence). CDR3 length equals 13 residues. In DNA form, the CDR3 reads TGTGCCACCAGCCTCGACCCCACCGGGGAGCTGTTTTTT. This sequence encodes CATSLDPTGELFF.

The chain uses TRBV18 and TRBJ1-1, with D hard to call. The germline gives CDR1 KGHSH, CDR2 LQKENI. This CDR3 has 12 amino acids. The V end was cut by 2 bases, the J end by 4 bases, with 5 bases between. The CDR3 loop reads CASSPSITEAFF. CDR3 nucleotide sequence: TGTGCCAGCTCACCAAGCATCACTGAAGCTTTCTTT.

The chain's CDR3 is CASGAATTYEQYF. The CDR3 DNA follows: TGTGCCAGCGGGGCGGCCACCACCTACGAGCAGTACTTC. The chain has TRBV28 and TRBJ2-7; perhaps TRBD1 as D (5 bases). Germline CDR1 is MDHEN and CDR2 is SYDVKM. The CDR3 consists of 13 residues. Trimming left V 8 bases short and J 2 bases short, with 13 bases between.

The chain employs TRBV10-3 and TRBJ2-3; TRBD2 matches 10 bases. V was pared by 6 bases and J by 5 bases, with 17 bases of the junction left unmatched. Per germline, CDR1 ENHRY and CDR2 SYGVKD. The CDR3 has 18 amino acids. CDR3 region: CAISPTGSTSGKVDTQYF. The CDR3 bases are TGTGCCATCAGCCCAACGGGGAGTACTAGCGGGAAGGTAGATACGCAGTATTTT.

The chain couples TRBV7-2 to TRBJ2-2; no clear D. Germline CDR1 reads SGHTA; CDR2 reads FQGNSA. V was pared by 2 bases and J by 2 bases, with 9 bases between. This CDR3 region has 15 residues. The CDR3 spells CASSLSQLNTGELFF. CDR3 nucleotides: TGTGCCAGCAGCTTATCCCAATTAAACACCGGGGAGCTGTTTTTT.

This chain links TRBV9 with TRBJ2-7, with 10 positions matching TRBD2. The V segment lost 3 bases and the J segment 3 bases; nucleotides outside the gene matches: 6. CDR1 and CDR2 from the germline V gene are SGDLS and YYNGEE. The CDR3 has 15 residues. This CDR3 reads CASSGAGGPGYEQYF. The CDR3 DNA sequence: TGTGCCAGCAGCGGAGCGGGAGGGCCGGGCTACGAGCAGTACTTC. Combining the CDR3 with reference TRBV9 and TRBJ2-7 gives the whole variable domain DSGVTQTPKHLITATGQRVTLRCSPRSGDLSVYWYQQSLDQGLQFLIQYYNGEERAKGNILERFSAQQFPDLHSELNLSSLELGDSALYFCASSGAGGPGYEQYFGPGTRLTVT.